This TCR beta chain is drawn from a study of blood T cell repertoires in COVID-19. Study overall: In each case, the material was cDNA or gDNA derived from T cells, B-cell-depleted T cells, or PBMCs.

The length of the CDR3 is 16 residues. The V segment lost 2 bases and the J segment 2 bases; nucleotides outside the gene matches: 6. CDR1 is WSHSY, CDR2 SAAADI, per germline. Generated by immunoSEQ multiplex PCR, the TCRdb table keeps only in-frame clones and is missing some. The data hold 200,000 to 250,000 clones, with over 80% observed a single time. The chain joins TRBV10-2 to TRBJ2-7; 10 nucleotides align to TRBD2. Sequenced input: peripheral blood. The TCR comes from a human donor in a cohort sampled during active COVID-19. CDR3 coding DNA: TGCGCCAGCAGTGAGATACTAGCGGGAAAAACCTACGAGCAGTACTTC. Translated, it gives CASSEILAGKTYEQYF.